Following are 24 T cell receptor beta chains from one sample sequenced in a study of Ad26.COV2.S vaccination and SARS-CoV-2 variants. Sample treatment: 15 to 20 received Ad26.COV2.S at low or high dose, single or two shots; a few received placebo; per-sample allocation not given. Sampling happened 63 days after the first vaccine or placebo injection. Repertoires were generated with immunoSEQ multiplex PCR, while TCRdb's copy carries only in-frame clones and drops some. The top ten hold approximately 5% of the sample, which has around 340,000 clones, approximately 90% seen once. The sample consisted of peripheral blood, taken in a trial of Ad26.COV2.S vaccine versus placebo. Receptors originate from a person between 18 and 65 years old who received the Ad26.COV2.S COVID-19 vaccine or a placebo.

The chain couples TRBV3-1 (or the pseudogene TRBV3-2) to TRBJ2-1; no firm D call. The germline CDR1 and CDR2 sequences are LGHDT and YNNKEL (reference sequence). Trimming left V 2 bases short and J 7 bases short, with 12 bases between. This CDR3 has 14 residues. This chain's CDR3 is CASSQPSRSNEQFF. CDR3 DNA: TGTGCCAGCAGCCAACCATCTAGAAGTAATGAGCAGTTCTTC.

About this clone: The same CDR3 also results from other DNA sequences found in this sample. The chain joins TRBV29-1 to TRBJ2-1, with no clear D. The V end was cut by 2 bases, the J end by 4 bases, with 6 bases between. CDR3 length: 12 amino acids. Germline CDR1 and CDR2: SQVTM and ANQGSEA. The CDR3 DNA reads TGCAGCGTTGAAAGAAGATACAATGAGCAGTTCTTC. The encoded protein is CSVERRYNEQFF.

This chain connects TRBV28 to TRBJ1-1; tentatively, D is TRBD1 (5 bases). Trimming shortened V by 2 bases and J by 11 bases, and 15 bases separated the two germline ends. CDR3 length equals 13 residues. Germline CDR1 MDHEN, CDR2 SYDVKM. The CDR3 DNA reads as TGTGCCAGCAGTTTAACGGGTGGGGCTACGGCTTTCTTT. Translated: CASSLTGGATAFF. Combining the CDR3 with reference TRBV28 and TRBJ1-1 gives the whole variable domain DVKVTQSSRYLVKRTGEKVFLECVQDMDHENMFWYRQDPGLGLRLIYFSYDVKMKEKGDIPEGYSVSREKKERFSLILESASTNQTSMYLCASSLTGGATAFFGQGTRLTVV.

The CDR3 nucleotides read TGTGCCAGCAGTGTACTAGCGGCAACCTACGAGCAGTACTTC. As protein: CASSVLAATYEQYF. The gene calls are TRBV2 and TRBJ2-7; 8 bases are a match to TRBD2. In germline, CDR1 is SNHLY, CDR2 FYNNEI. The J segment lost 2 bases and the V segment lost 4 bases, leaving 4 bases of the junction unmatched. CDR3 length equals 14 residues.

J is TRBJ2-1 and V is TRBV11-2, with 13 bases matching TRBD2. This CDR3 is built from 15 residues. Germline CDR1 reads SGHAT; CDR2 reads FQNNGV. V dropped 0 bases and J dropped 10; count of bases not matched to a gene: 3. CDR3 sequence: CASSLEGLAGTEQFF. As DNA, the CDR3 is TGTGCCAGCAGCTTAGAGGGACTAGCGGGAACGGAGCAGTTCTTC.

The chain employs TRBV3-1 (or the pseudogene TRBV3-2) and TRBJ2-1; 13 nucleotides align to TRBD2. The V and J ends lost 6 bases and 4 bases, in that order; junction bases with no gene match: 6. CDR3 length: 16 amino acids. CDR1 is LGHDT and CDR2 is YNNKEL in the germline V gene (reference sequence). CDR3 coding DNA: TGTGCCAGCAGATATGGGACTAGCGGGGTTTACAATGAGCAGTTCTTC. This encodes CASRYGTSGVYNEQFF.

The gene calls are TRBV7-2 and TRBJ1-5; D gene ambiguous. The germline V and J ends were trimmed by 5 bases and 0 bases, with 14 bases remaining between them. The CDR3 is 16 residues long. From germline, CDR1 is SGHTA and CDR2 FQGNSA. Here the CDR3 reads CASSLGGFYSNQPQHF. DNA for the CDR3: TGTGCCAGCAGCCTAGGTGGCTTTTATAGCAATCAGCCCCAGCATTTT.

V is TRBV4-3 and J is TRBJ2-7, with 8 nucleotides matching TRBD1. Losses at the gene ends were 1 base for V and 3 bases for J; bases not matched to a gene: 5. The CDR3 length is 15 residues. CDR1 is LGHNA and CDR2 is YSLEER in the germline V gene. The CDR3 region is CASSQALDRDYEQYF. In nucleotides, the CDR3 is TGCGCCAGCAGCCAAGCTCTGGACAGGGACTACGAGCAGTACTTC.

This sequence joins TRBV27 and TRBJ1-5, with D tentatively TRBD1 (6 bases). Trimming left V 4 bases short and J 3 bases short, with 13 bases between. The CDR3 length is 15 residues. Germline V gene lookup returns CDR1 MNHEY and CDR2 SMNVEV (reference sequence). CDR3 region: CASSSVDSANQPQHF. The CDR3 DNA is TGTGCCAGCAGTTCCGTGGACAGCGCCAATCAGCCCCAGCATTTT.

J is TRBJ1-6 and V is TRBV2, with D maybe TRBD1 (5 bases). The CDR3 covers 15 residues. Between the trimmed V and J ends, which lost 4 bases and 4 bases, there was a span of 11 bases. CDR1 SNHLY and CDR2 FYNNEI come from the germline V gene. The CDR3 is CASSGETAYNSPLHF. The CDR3 region has the DNA TGTGCCAGCAGTGGGGAGACAGCTTATAATTCACCCCTCCACTTT.

The J gene is TRBJ1-4, the V gene TRBV6-1; D is possibly TRBD1 (5 bases). Trimming pared 2 bases from V and 4 bases from J, leaving 17 bases between. The CDR3 sequence is 17 residues long. CDR1 and CDR2 from the germline V gene are MNHNS and SASEGT. CDR3 in amino acids: CASSELERDPLNEKLFF. The CDR3, as DNA: TGTGCCAGCAGTGAATTGGAACGGGACCCCCTTAATGAAAAACTGTTTTTT.

The V gene is TRBV11-2, the J gene TRBJ2-5; TRBD1 aligns across 11 bases. This CDR3 is built from 14 residues. Germline loops: CDR1 SGHAT, CDR2 FQNNGV. Losses at the gene ends were 4 bases for V and 4 bases for J; bases not matched to a gene: 2. The CDR3 spells CASSSGTGGETQYF. Written as DNA, the CDR3 is TGTGCCAGCAGCTCCGGGACAGGGGGAGAGACCCAGTACTTC. Based on the CDR3 plus reference TRBV11-2 and TRBJ2-5, the full variable domain is EAGVAQSPRYKIIEKRQSVAFWCNPISGHATLYWYQQILGQGPKLLIQFQNNGVVDDSQLPKDRFSAERLKGVDSTLKIQPAKLEDSAVYLCASSSGTGGETQYFGPGTRLLVL.

V usage is TRBV23-1 and J usage is TRBJ2-6; tentatively, D is TRBD1 (5 bases). TRBV23-1 is recorded as an ORF, its role being uncertain. The V end was cut by 3 bases, the J end by 1 base, with 16 bases between. CDR3 length: 18 amino acids. The CDR3 region has the DNA TGCGCCAGCAGTCAGGCAGGGTCCCCCCCTTCTGGGGCCAACGTCCTGACTTTC. Translated, it gives CASSQAGSPPSGANVLTF.

The chain couples TRBV7-2 to TRBJ2-3; D might be TRBD2 (7 bases). Trimming took off 2 bases at V and 8 bases at J, with 26 bases between the two ends. There are 18 residues in the CDR3. The germline V gene has CDR1 SGHTA and CDR2 FQGNSA. Written as DNA, the CDR3 is TGTGCCAGCAGCTTATGGCGGGGGCACCCTGTCAGGGTTGGTACGCAGTATTTT. Translation gives CASSLWRGHPVRVGTQYF.

The chain couples TRBV2 to TRBJ2-4; 9 bases map to TRBD1. With V trimmed by 2 bases and J by 11 bases, 4 bases remained unmatched. The germline V gene encodes CDR1 SNHLY and CDR2 FYNNEI. The CDR3 loop spans 13 amino acids. The CDR3 here is CASSENWDRVQYF. The CDR3 region has the DNA TGTGCCAGCAGTGAAAACTGGGACAGGGTTCAGTACTTC.

The J gene is TRBJ2-1, the V gene TRBV7-9; D possibly matches TRBD1 or TRBD2 (5 bases each). Germline CDR1 is SEHNR and CDR2 is FQNEAQ (reference sequence). The CDR3 runs 14 residues. The V end lost 1 base, the J end lost 11 bases, and 15 bases lay between the germline ends. The CDR3 region is CASSLGNGPGQQFF. The CDR3, as DNA: TGTGCCAGCAGCTTAGGTAACGGGCCGGGACAGCAGTTCTTC.

The gene calls are TRBV5-5 and TRBJ2-5; D might be TRBD1 (7 bases). Germline V gene lookup returns CDR1 SGHKS and CDR2 YYEKEE (reference sequence). The CDR3 runs 14 residues. Trimming left V 4 bases short and J 1 base short, with 11 bases between. The CDR3 protein is CASSAGQSQETQYF. In nucleotides, the CDR3 is TGTGCCAGCAGCGCGGGACAGTCCCAAGAGACCCAGTACTTC. Full variable domain (rest looked up from reference TRBV5-5 and TRBJ2-5): DAGVTQSPTHLIKTRGQQVTLRCSPISGHKSVSWYQQVLGQGPQFIFQYYEKEERGRGNFPDRFSARQFPNYSSELNVNALLLGDSALYLCASSAGQSQETQYFGPGTRLLVL.

This clone was detected once. The chain is built from TRBV7-2 and TRBJ1-3; a weak D match, TRBD1 (6 bases). This CDR3 region has 17 residues. Trimming shortened V by 5 bases and J by 2 bases, and 19 bases separated the two germline ends. Germline CDR1 and CDR2: SGHTA and FQGNSA. CDR3 sequence: CASSPPGWGQAGNTIYF. The CDR3 coding sequence is TGTGCCAGCAGCCCCCCTGGCTGGGGGCAGGCTGGAAACACCATATATTTT.

This chain links TRBV6-6 with TRBJ2-1; TRBD2 matches at 11 bases. J gave up 8 bases and V 5 bases, and 11 bases lay outside the gene matches. The CDR3 is 16 residues long. Germline-derived CDR1 and CDR2 are MNHNY and SVGAGI (reference sequence). The CDR3 nucleotides read TGTGCCAGCAGTCCAACTAGCGGGGGCCAGGGGGATGAGCAGTTCTTC. It codes for CASSPTSGGQGDEQFF.

The gene calls are TRBV2 and TRBJ1-5, with D possibly matching TRBD1 (5 bases). Germline V CDR1 and CDR2: SNHLY, FYNNEI. There are 14 residues in the CDR3. V shed 2 bases and J shed 7 bases, with 12 bases lying between them. CDR3 region: CASSEQGFYQPQHF. The CDR3 bases are TGTGCCAGCAGTGAACAGGGTTTCTACCAGCCCCAGCATTTT. Variable domain in full (rest from reference TRBV2 and TRBJ1-5): EPEVTQTPSHQVTQMGQEVILRCVPISNHLYFYWYRQILGQKVEFLVSFYNNEISEKSEIFDDQFSVERPDGSNFTLKIRSTKLEDSAMYFCASSEQGFYQPQHFGDGTRLSIL.

The chain combines TRBV29-1 with TRBJ1-2; D is undetermined. The germline V gene encodes CDR1 SQVTM and CDR2 ANQGSEA. V was pared by 3 bases and J by 7 bases, with 12 bases between. This CDR3 comprises 12 residues. The CDR3: CSVEDRIGGYTF. The DNA for the CDR3 is TGCAGCGTTGAGGATCGTATTGGTGGCTACACCTTC.

The V gene is TRBV11-2, the J gene TRBJ2-2; 10 nucleotides match TRBD2. After removal of 6 bases from V and 4 bases from J, the junction contained 8 bases not matched to a gene. From germline, CDR1 is SGHAT and CDR2 FQNNGV. The CDR3 sequence is 16 residues long. CDR3 DNA: TGTGCCAGCAGATCGAGCGGGGGGGTTTCCACCGGGGAGCTGTTTTTT. This encodes CASRSSGGVSTGELFF.

This chain uses TRBV9 with TRBJ2-1, with D possibly matching TRBD2 (5 bases). The CDR3 sequence is 15 residues long. Germline loops: CDR1 SGDLS, CDR2 YYNGEE. The ends were cut back, 0 bases at V and 4 bases at J, with 11 bases in the middle. CDR3 bases: TGTGCCAGCAGCGTAGACCCGTCGGGGTACAATGAGCAGTTCTTC. It specifies CASSVDPSGYNEQFF.

The rearrangement uses TRBV28 and TRBJ2-4; TRBD2 matches at 16 bases. V lost 6 bases and J lost 6; bases outside the gene matches: 11. CDR3 size: 18 residues. The germline V gene has CDR1 MDHEN and CDR2 SYDVKM. In nucleotides, the CDR3 is TGTGCCAGCAGCGCCGCGCCGGGACTAGCGGGAGGGGGAAACATTCAGTACTTC. This sequence encodes CASSAAPGLAGGGNIQYF.